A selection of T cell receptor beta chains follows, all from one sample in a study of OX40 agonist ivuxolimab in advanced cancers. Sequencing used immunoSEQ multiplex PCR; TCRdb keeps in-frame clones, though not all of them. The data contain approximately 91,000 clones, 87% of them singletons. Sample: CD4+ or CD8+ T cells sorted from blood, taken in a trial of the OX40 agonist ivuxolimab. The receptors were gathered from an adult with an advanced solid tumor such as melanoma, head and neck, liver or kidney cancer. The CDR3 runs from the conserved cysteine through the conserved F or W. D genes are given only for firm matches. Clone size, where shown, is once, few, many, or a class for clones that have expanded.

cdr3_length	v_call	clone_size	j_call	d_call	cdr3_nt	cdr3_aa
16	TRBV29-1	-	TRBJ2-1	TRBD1	TGCAGCGTTGAAGGGATTTTTGGGACAGCAGGGAATGAGCAGTTCTTC	CSVEGIFGTAGNEQFF
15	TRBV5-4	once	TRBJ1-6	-	TGTGCCAGCAGCTTGGGGGCACAAGATAATTCACCCCTCCACTTT	CASSLGAQDNSPLHF
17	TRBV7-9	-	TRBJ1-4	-	TGTGCCAGCAGCTTAGCTAGTCATATGTACCTAAATGAAAAACTGTTTTTT	CASSLASHMYLNEKLFF
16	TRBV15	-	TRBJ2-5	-	TGTGCCACCAGCAGAGAATTGGTAAGGACACAAGAGACCCAGTACTTC	CATSRELVRTQETQYF
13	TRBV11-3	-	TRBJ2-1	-	TGTGCCAGCAGCTTAGACACTAGCAATGAGCAGTTCTTC	CASSLDTSNEQFF
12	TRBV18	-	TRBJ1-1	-	TGTGCCAGCCTTGACAGGAACACTGAAGCTTTCTTT	CASLDRNTEAFF
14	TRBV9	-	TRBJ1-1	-	TGTGCCAGCAGCGTGGCTACAGGGAACACTGAAGCTTTCTTT	CASSVATGNTEAFF
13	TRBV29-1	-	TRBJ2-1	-	TGCAGCGTTCCGGGACTGGGATACAATGAGCAGTTCTTC	CSVPGLGYNEQFF
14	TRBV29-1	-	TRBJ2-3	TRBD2	TGCAGCACCGAAGGACTAGTTGCCGCAGATACGCAGTATTTT	CSTEGLVAADTQYF
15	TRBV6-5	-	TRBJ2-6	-	TGTGCCAGCAGTTATCAAGTCTCTGGGGCCAACGTCCTGACTTTC	CASSYQVSGANVLTF
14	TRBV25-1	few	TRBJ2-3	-	TGTGCCAGCAGTGAATTGAAAAATACAGATACGCAGTATTTT	CASSELKNTDTQYF
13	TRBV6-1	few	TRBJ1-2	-	TGTGCCACCAACGACCACAGGGATACCGGCTACACCTTC	CATNDHRDTGYTF
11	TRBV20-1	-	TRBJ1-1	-	TGCAGTCCAGGACATTACACTGAAGCTTTCTTT	CSPGHYTEAFF
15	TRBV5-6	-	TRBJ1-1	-	TGTGCCAGCAGCTTGGCCGGGGGTGACTACACTGAAGCTTTCTTT	CASSLAGGDYTEAFF
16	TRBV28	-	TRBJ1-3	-	TGTGCCAGCAACCTCGGGGGGGATCACTCTGGAAACACCATATATTTT	CASNLGGDHSGNTIYF
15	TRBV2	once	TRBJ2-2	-	TGTGCCAGCAGGGAGGACAGCGGGAACACCGGGGAGCTGTTTTTT	CASREDSGNTGELFF
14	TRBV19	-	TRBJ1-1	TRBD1	TGTGCCAGTACGCACCGGGACAGAAACACTGAAGCTTTCTTT	CASTHRDRNTEAFF
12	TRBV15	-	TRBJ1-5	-	TGTGCCACCAGCAGAGACAATCAGCCCCAGCATTTT	CATSRDNQPQHF
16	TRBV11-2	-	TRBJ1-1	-	TGTGCCAGCAGCTTATTAGCCGCCAGGGGACGCACTGAAGCTTTCTTT	CASSLLAARGRTEAFF
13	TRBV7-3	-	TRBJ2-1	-	TGTGCCAGCAGCCTCCCGGGAAACAATGAGCAGTTCTTC	CASSLPGNNEQFF
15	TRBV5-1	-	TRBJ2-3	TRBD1	TGCGCCAGCAGCGAGGGGACAGGGGCTAAGGGAACGCAGTATTTT	CASSEGTGAKGTQYF
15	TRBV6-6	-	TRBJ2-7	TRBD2	TGTGCCAGCAGTTCTAGCGGGAGGGCTGCGTACGAGCAGTACTTC	CASSSSGRAAYEQYF
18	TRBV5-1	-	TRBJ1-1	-	TGCGCCAGCAGATTACGGCCCCCAGGGGTACCTATGAACACTGAAGCTTTCTTT	CASRLRPPGVPMNTEAFF
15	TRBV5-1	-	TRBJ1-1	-	TGCGCCAGCAGCTTGCATGGAGGCGTGAACACTGAAGCTTTCTTT	CASSLHGGVNTEAFF
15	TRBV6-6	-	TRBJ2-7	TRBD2	TGTGCCAGCAGTTCGGGACTAGCGGGAGGGGACGAGCAGTACTTC	CASSSGLAGGDEQYF
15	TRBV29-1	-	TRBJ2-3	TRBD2	TGCAGCGTTGGTTCGTCTAGCGGGAGAGCAGATACGCAGTATTTT	CSVGSSSGRADTQYF
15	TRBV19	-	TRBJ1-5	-	TGTGCCAGTAGAGCCTACAGGGTTGGCAATCAGCCCCAGCATTTT	CASRAYRVGNQPQHF
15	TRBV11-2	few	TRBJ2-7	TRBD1	TGTGCCAGCAGCTTTGACAGGGGCTACTGGAACGAGCAGTACTTC	CASSFDRGYWNEQYF
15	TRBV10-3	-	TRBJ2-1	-	TGTGCCATCAGTGACTCGGGGGTAATGGGCAATGAGCAGTTCTTC	CAISDSGVMGNEQFF
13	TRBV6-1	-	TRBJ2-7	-	TGTGCCAGCGAAACCCGACTTACCTACGAGCAGTACTTC	CASETRLTYEQYF
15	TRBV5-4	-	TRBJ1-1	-	TGTGCCAGCAGCCAAGATTTGTCGGGGAACACTGAAGCTTTCTTT	CASSQDLSGNTEAFF
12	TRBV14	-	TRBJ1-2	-	TGTGCCAGCAGCCAGAGGGCCGGTGGCTACACCTTC	CASSQRAGGYTF
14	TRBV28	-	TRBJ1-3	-	TGTGCCAGCAGTTTATTCACTGGTGGAAACACCATATATTTT	CASSLFTGGNTIYF
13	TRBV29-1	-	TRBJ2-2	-	TGCAGCGTTGGGGGACACAACACCGGGGAGCTGTTTTTT	CSVGGHNTGELFF
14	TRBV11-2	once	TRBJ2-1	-	TGTGCCAGCAGCGTGAGTGGGTTCTACAATGAGCAGTTCTTC	CASSVSGFYNEQFF
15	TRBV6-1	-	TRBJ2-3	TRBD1	TGTGCCAGCATTAAGGACAGGGGGCGTGCGGGGGCGCAGTATTTT	CASIKDRGRAGAQYF
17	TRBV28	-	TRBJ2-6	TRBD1	TGTGCCAGCAGTCCCGGACAGGGGGCGCCGGGGGCCAACGTCCTGACTTTC	CASSPGQGAPGANVLTF
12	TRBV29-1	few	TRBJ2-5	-	TGCAGCGTTCTCGGGGTCCAAGAGACCCAGTACTTC	CSVLGVQETQYF
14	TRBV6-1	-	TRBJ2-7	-	TGTGCCAGCAGTGAATATGCGGGACCCTACGAGCAGTACTTC	CASSEYAGPYEQYF
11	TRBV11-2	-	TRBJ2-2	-	TGTGCCAGCAGTTCTTCCGGGGAGCTGTTTTTT	CASSSSGELFF
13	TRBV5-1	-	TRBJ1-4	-	TGCGCCAGCTCGGACGGTTTGGGCGAAAAACTGTTTTTT	CASSDGLGEKLFF
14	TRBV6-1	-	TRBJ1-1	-	TGTGCCAGCAGTGAAAACAGGGTGGCCACTGAAGCTTTCTTT	CASSENRVATEAFF
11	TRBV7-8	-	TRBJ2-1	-	TGTGCCAGCAGCCAAATCAATGAGCAGTTCTTC	CASSQINEQFF
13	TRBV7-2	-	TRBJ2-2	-	TGTGCCAGCAGCTTGTTCTCAGCCGGGGAGCTGTTTTTT	CASSLFSAGELFF
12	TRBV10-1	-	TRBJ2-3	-	TGCGCCAGTTTGGAAGGGGAAGATACGCAGTATTTT	CASLEGEDTQYF
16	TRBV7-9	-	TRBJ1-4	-	TGTGCCAGCACCTTAGGACTCCTCGGGACTAATGAAAAACTGTTTTTT	CASTLGLLGTNEKLFF
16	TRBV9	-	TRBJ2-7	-	TGTGCCAGCAGCGTGTCCCCAAATGGAGGTTTCTACGAGCAGTACTTC	CASSVSPNGGFYEQYF
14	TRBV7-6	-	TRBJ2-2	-	TGTGCCAGCAGCTCCCGCTCAGGAATGGGGGAGCTGTTTTTT	CASSSRSGMGELFF